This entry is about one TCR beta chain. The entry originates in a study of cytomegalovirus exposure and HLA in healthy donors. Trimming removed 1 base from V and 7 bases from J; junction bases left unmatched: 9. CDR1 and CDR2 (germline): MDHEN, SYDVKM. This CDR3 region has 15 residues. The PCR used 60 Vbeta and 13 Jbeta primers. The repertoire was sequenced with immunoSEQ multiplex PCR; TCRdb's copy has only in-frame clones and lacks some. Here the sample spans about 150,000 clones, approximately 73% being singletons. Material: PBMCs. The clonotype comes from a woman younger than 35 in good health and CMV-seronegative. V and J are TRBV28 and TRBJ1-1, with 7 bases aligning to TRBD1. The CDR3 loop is CASSLSGGQILEAFF. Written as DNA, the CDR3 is TGTGCCAGCAGTTTATCCGGGGGACAGATACTTGAAGCTTTCTTT.